This record covers a single TCR beta chain. Its binding antigen is unknown. Base qualities are missing; no much larger clone stands one base away. Counted from cysteine to phenylalanine, this CDR3 has 17 amino acids. The only DNA kept is the CDR3, 51 bases in frame from the first base. Trimming accounts for 3 bases at V and 5 bases at J, while the number of junction bases matched to no gene is 7. CDR1 and CDR2 are drawn from the germline V gene: SGHVS, FQNEAQ. The sample comes from a study of cytomegalovirus exposure and HLA in healthy donors (dated by TCRdb to between 2016 and 2019). About the investigation overall: An earlier analysis of approximately 600 of the donors reported 250 to 300 Gb of sequence data and around 110 million unique TCR beta sequences from around 200 million T cells. Because of strong linkage in the cohort, a few DR-DQ haplotypes were treated as single units for association and clustering. Roughly 300 gigabases of sequencing data and 70 million to 95 million unique TCR sequences made up an early release that covered approximately 620 HLA-typed donors. Donor age, sex, ethnicity and CMV serostatus were compiled together with the repertoire data. Using immunosequencing, the study profiled T cell repertoires from 500 to 800 subjects and related those repertoires to cytomegalovirus serostatus. Typing coverage differed by locus: A, B, C, DRB1 and DQB1 were typed in roughly 620-630 donors, DQA1 in roughly 500, DPA1 in 600 to 610, and DPB1 in around 440. Of the roughly 400 genotyped donors, approximately 81% were placed in the genetic ancestry cluster associated with self-reported Caucasian donors. Rather than drawing on any new phenotypic data, the later analysis identified candidate immune exposures from TCR beta sequences and the way those sequences occurred across donors. HLA typing covered class I and class II loci at four-digit resolution. In addition to the first cohort of several hundred subjects, a separate validation cohort of 100 to 150 different subjects was used. To predict cytomegalovirus infection status, the study brought together high-throughput TCR immunosequencing, statistical association of individual TCRs with disease status, and machine learning. Among over 350 genotyped donors of the cohort, an average of approximately 230,000 unique TCR beta nucleotide sequences were sequenced per donor, around 18% of them non-productive. Genome-wide SNP genotypes for about 65% of the 666 donors were used in a later genetic analysis, which treated that subset as a discovery cohort. Every discovery cohort repertoire had been produced on one sequencing platform. An earlier analysis of about 600 of the donors used high-throughput TCR beta sequencing to judge whether each TCR beta V gene segment behaved as functional or pseudogenic. A later analysis re-analyzed previously published TCR beta repertoires from hundreds of donors and added high-resolution HLA genotyping to study TCR occurrence patterns. The aim of the study was to test whether cataloging public T cell receptors could identify signatures of past pathogen exposure. The study at large found these results: A later genetic analysis associated a missense DCLRE1C variant with V-gene and J-gene trimming of TCR beta chains, and an independent cohort replicated the association. Because counts were too low, more than 15 rarely observed V segments, including chromosome 9 orphons, were excluded from the earlier analysis of 587 of the donors. A few of the identified cytomegalovirus-associated TCR beta chains were confirmed in vitro to be specific for cytomegalovirus antigens. The only immune exposure information available for the cohort was CMV serostatus. Presence/absence analyses assumed roughly uniform sequencing depth across donors, an assumption that may not hold. Only TCR beta chains were sequenced in this cohort, and the absence of alpha or paired-chain data limited detectable features. In a later analysis, HLA-associated TCR beta chains showed more clonal expansion and lower generation probabilities than non-associated chains that were equally common. The study listed approximately 160 TCR beta chains as associated with cytomegalovirus. Linkage disequilibrium might explain the correlated functional status among segregating V segments, but an unknown experimental factor could not be ruled out. When HLA alleles, especially DR and DQ, strongly co-occurred, TCR associations were difficult to assign to individual alleles. Cytomegalovirus status was reported to be diagnosed by the classifier with high specificity and sensitivity in both the original and validation cohorts. Most CMV-associated TCR beta chains appeared to be HLA-restricted in a later analysis, and the HLA associations seemed to be driven largely by CMV exposure. A cluster of highly shared sequence variants was judged likely to represent a technical artifact of the sequencing pipeline. At a false discovery rate of 0.05, a later analysis linked approximately 18,000 TCR beta sequences to specific HLA alleles. Because HLA typing was unavailable for some donors at each locus, only the typed subset was used in association tests. While some public TCRs were present in many individuals, most TCR sequences turned up only very rarely across donors. The authors suggested that the approach could potentially be extended to other disease states and immunological phenotypes. According to a later analysis, TCR association rates differed among HLA loci, with DRB1 alleles showing the most associated TCRs and HLA-C alleles showing the fewest. Several of the top co-occurrence clusters appeared to be linked to parvovirus B19, influenza, CMV and Epstein-Barr virus, according to a later analysis. In an earlier analysis of a few hundred of the donors, most TCR beta V segments were observed in productive rearrangements about 90% or about 30% of the time, broadly matching IMGT annotations. A later genetic analysis reported fewer N-insertions in productive TCRs among donors in an Asian-associated ancestry cluster than the roughly 620-donor mean. Some IMGT-functional V segments, including TRBV6-2 and TRBV6-3, could not be told apart with the 87-base-pair reads, so those segments were excluded. A further reported finding was that TCR beta sequences accurately predicted the HLA-A and HLA-B alleles for most subjects in the first cohort.

The cohort comprised more than 550 healthy bone marrow donors. Cohort members were all nominally healthy when sampled, although unrecorded immune exposures were likely present. The donor was CMV seronegative and belonged to the group of 352 seronegative cohort members. Every donor gave a peripheral blood sample, and the peripheral blood mononuclear cells from that sample were used for TCR beta sequencing. Genomic DNA extraction from the blood cell samples was performed with the Qiagen DNeasy Blood Extraction Kit. To prepare the library, the immunoSEQ multiplex PCR assay was applied. The multiplex PCR relied on a mix of 60 forward primers for TCR Vbeta segments and 13 reverse primers for TCR Jbeta segments. The CDR3 region of rearranged TCR beta genes was amplified from genomic DNA with a multiplex PCR assay. The Illumina HiSeq System was used to sequence the amplified TCR beta libraries as 87-base-pair reads. Concerning the study's data processing: Across the 666 repertoires, a later analysis counted 60 million to 90 million unique TCR beta chains, around 11 million of which were shared by at least two donors. Raw reads were error-corrected and collapsed into unique sequences by a nearest-neighbor algorithm in which closely related sequences were merged to remove PCR and sequencing errors. V, D and J gene segments were assigned by aligning CDR3 sequences to IMGT reference sequences. For a sequence to be retained, a match of at least six nucleotides was required to both a V gene segment and a J gene segment. Rearrangements were called productive when the CDR3 lacked stop codons and stayed in frame with V and J; all others were non-productive. Following IMGT convention, CDR3 was defined as the stretch from the second conserved V-encoded cysteine to the conserved J-encoded phenylalanine. The earlier analysis of approximately 500 of the donors excluded sequences that lacked an unambiguous match to a single V gene segment. An earlier analysis of several hundred of the donors called V segments functional above 56.7% productive rearrangements and segregating when the between-donor standard deviation exceeded 5%. To diagnose cytomegalovirus status from the catalog of TCR beta chain sequences, a statistical classification framework was built. In a later analysis, TCR nucleotide sequences were compared against IMGT/GENE-DB human TR gene sequences so that V and J genes could be assigned. Using the TCRdist pipeline, a later analysis assigned CDR3 sequences along with most-parsimonious VDJ recombination scenarios. In a later analysis, each TCR beta chain was defined by its CDR3 amino acid sequence together with its V-gene family, and reads lacking a unique V-gene family were excluded. A later analysis removed 500 to 650 highly shared, low-generation-probability nucleotide sequences to deal with suspected cross-contamination and a sequencing artifact. For each public chain, a later analysis derived a clonal expansion index from normalized ranks of inferred template counts within each repertoire. A later analysis computed generation probabilities with a VDJ recombination model fitted to out-of-frame rearrangements, and checked the results against IGoR. A later analysis scored TCR-TCR, TCR-HLA and TCR-CMV co-occurrence with hypergeometric tests, applying a repertoire-size bias correction to TCR pairs. A later analysis estimated false discovery rates by permuting HLA or CMV assignments 20 times. A later analysis grouped co-occurring TCRs with DBSCAN, adding TCRdist sequence similarity when clustering within HLA-allele-positive subsets. For co-occurrence clustering, repertoires with fewer than 30,000 or more than 120,000 public chains were excluded, along with roughly five repertoires with anomalous nucleotide sharing. Held by TCRdb, this immuneACCESS table contains in-frame sequences only and omits some clones. Under half of the omission traces to an unresolved V gene where checked; the cause of the rest is unknown. The V and J calls and the clone size are those of that table, but D and trimming were determined from the DNA. Present in this sample are under 150,000 clones, 80% to 85% of which were seen just once. Jointly, the top ten make up 2% to 2.5% of the sample.

This chain is built from TRBV7-8 and TRBJ2-1; TRBD2 aligns with 13 central bases. Sequencing was done on a sample of PBMCs. This receptor was obtained from a boy aged 2-9 years in good health and CMV-seronegative. The DNA reads TGTGCCAGCAGCTTGCGCCGAGGACTAGCGGGAGACAATGAGCAGTTCTTC. Translated, it reads CASSLRRGLAGDNEQFF.